This TCR beta chain was identified in a study of T cells in women clearing cervical HPV infection. Turning to the study itself: Case blood was drawn a median about 150 days after lesion detection.

Germline V lookup: CDR1 GTSNPN, CDR2 SVGIG (reference sequence). This CDR3 has 13 amino acids. Some clones are missing from TCRdb's copy, which holds only in-frame ones; the method was immunoSEQ multiplex PCR. The clone table shows around 31,000 clones, with the ten largest holding about 3.4%. On this clone: The CDR3 end falls 3 residues outside the read, so it is completed with the germline J gene.

The sequence came from a woman between 18 and 70 years old with a cervical HPV16 infection that either progressed to CIN3+ or cleared (not recorded which). Sequenced material: blood buffy coat. V usage is TRBV30 and J usage is TRBJ2-2; D remains ambiguous. The CDR3 sequence is CAWSESTNEKLFF. CDR3 bases read: TGTGCCTGGAGTGAGTCAACAAATGAAAAG.